A selection of T cell receptor beta chains follows, all from one sample in a study of T-cell memory formation after mild COVID-19. TCRdb itself ran the 5' RACE reads through MiXCR, one entry per CDR3 protein. This repertoire shows over 450,000 distinct CDR3 sequences, 20% found once; its top ten account for 9.5% to 15%. The specimen sequenced was PBMCs or a T cell subset sorted from them (not recorded which). These receptors all stem from an adult woman who had mild COVID-19 (a few samples of this study predate the infection). Cell type and time point are not known. Each CDR3 is given with its conserved first and last residue. A D gene is named only where the DNA matches it firmly. The size entry is marked missing in some rows and otherwise reads once, few, many or a size class.

len	d_gene	abundance	v_gene	j_gene	CDR3aa	CDR3nt
16	TRBD2	few	TRBV7-3	TRBJ2-5	CASSFLAGGPLETQYF	TGTGCCAGCAGCTTTTTAGCGGGAGGGCCGTTGGAGACCCAGTACTTC
12	NA	few	TRBV6-1	TRBJ2-5	CASHQGQETQYF	TGTGCCAGTCACCAGGGACAAGAGACCCAGTACTTC
15	NA	few	TRBV6-1	TRBJ1-1	CASGYQPTANTEAFF	TGTGCCAGCGGATACCAACCGACAGCGAACACTGAAGCTTTCTTT
13	NA	few	TRBV11-2	TRBJ1-6	CASSLDLYSPLHF	TGTGCCAGCAGCTTAGATTTGTATTCACCCCTCCACTTT
15	NA	many	TRBV5-1	TRBJ2-1	CASSLAPTPTDEQFF	TGCGCCAGCAGCTTGGCCCCTACTCCCACGGATGAGCAGTTCTTC
15	NA	few	TRBV12-3/TRBV12-4	TRBJ1-5	CASSTDSGFNQPQHF	TGTGCCAGCAGTACTGACAGCGGATTCAATCAGCCCCAGCATTTT
14	TRBD2	NA	TRBV7-6	TRBJ2-1	CASSLVRGDNEQFF	TGTGCCAGCAGCTTAGTGCGGGGGGACAATGAGCAGTTCTTC
17	NA	few	TRBV4-3	TRBJ2-1	CASSQEERTDDYNEQFF	TGCGCCAGCAGCCAAGAGGAAAGGACGGATGACTATAATGAGCAGTTCTTC
13	NA	few	TRBV7-9	TRBJ2-5	CASRHQGRETQYF	TGTGCCAGCCGACATCAGGGGAGGGAGACCCAGTACTTC
18	TRBD2	few	TRBV6-2/TRBV6-3	TRBJ2-7	CASSYSTGTSGSLHEQYF	TGTGCCAGCAGTTACTCGACGGGGACTAGCGGGAGCCTCCACGAGCAGTACTTC
16	NA	few	TRBV7-9	TRBJ2-4	CASSPADTVAKNIQYF	TGTGCCAGCAGCCCGGCTGACACAGTAGCCAAAAACATTCAGTACTTC
14	NA	NA	TRBV6-6	TRBJ2-1	CASSYSRHPNEQFF	TGTGCCAGCAGTTACTCGAGACACCCCAATGAGCAGTTCTTC
14	NA	few	TRBV6-5	TRBJ2-7	CASSYGGSPFEQYF	TGTGCCAGCAGTTATGGGGGGTCCCCTTTTGAGCAGTACTTC
13	NA	few	TRBV29-1	TRBJ1-3	CSVRGKDGNTIYF	TGCAGCGTTAGGGGAAAAGACGGAAACACCATATATTTT
11	NA	NA	TRBV5-1	TRBJ2-1	CASTEQGGWFF	TGCGCCAGCACCGAACAGGGAGGGTGGTTCTTC
18	TRBD1	NA	TRBV11-2	TRBJ2-2	CASSPHPDRATNTGELFF	TGTGCCAGCAGCCCCCACCCGGACAGGGCTACGAACACCGGGGAGCTGTTTTTT
16	NA	few	TRBV10-3	TRBJ1-5	CAISASQGGGNQPQHF	TGTGCCATCAGTGCCTCACAAGGGGGGGGAAATCAGCCCCAGCATTTT
16	TRBD2	NA	TRBV4-3	TRBJ2-1	CASSHWSSGNVNEQFF	TGCGCCAGCAGCCACTGGTCTAGCGGGAATGTAAATGAGCAGTTCTTC
13	NA	NA	TRBV20-1	TRBJ1-2	CSARAPAGGGYTF	TGCAGTGCTAGAGCCCCCGCGGGCGGAGGCTACACCTTC
15	NA	NA	TRBV5-1	TRBJ2-1	CASSQDESTVGEQFF	TGCGCCAGCAGCCAAGACGAATCTACGGTGGGGGAGCAGTTCTTC
15	NA	NA	TRBV4-2	TRBJ2-7	CASSPSRERSYEQYF	TGTGCCAGCAGCCCTTCCCGGGAAAGGTCCTACGAGCAGTACTTC
12	NA	many	TRBV5-5	TRBJ2-1	CASSLPGTEQFF	TGTGCCAGCAGCTTGCCTGGGACTGAGCAGTTCTTC
15	NA	NA	TRBV7-9	TRBJ1-1	CASSLPLTANTEAFF	TGTGCCAGCAGCTTACCTCTGACAGCGAACACTGAAGCTTTCTTT
11	NA	NA	TRBV5-4	TRBJ2-1	CASGRDNEQFF	TGTGCCAGCGGGAGAGACAATGAGCAGTTCTTC
12	NA	NA	TRBV15	TRBJ1-1	CATSRRPTEAFF	TGTGCCACCAGCAGACGTCCGACTGAAGCTTTCTTT
14	NA	few	TRBV5-5	TRBJ1-2	CASSLVGELYGYTF	TGTGCCAGCAGCTTGGTGGGGGAGCTCTATGGCTACACCTTC
13	TRBD1	NA	TRBV10-3	TRBJ2-7	CAISDSTGGEQYF	TGTGCCATCAGCGACTCGACAGGGGGCGAGCAGTACTTC
13	NA	few	TRBV2	TRBJ1-5	CASSDDLGQPQHF	TGTGCCAGCAGTGATGATTTGGGCCAGCCCCAGCATTTT
16	TRBD2	many	TRBV12-3/TRBV12-4	TRBJ2-2	CASSPGLAGATGELFF	TGTGCCAGCAGCCCGGGACTAGCGGGCGCCACCGGGGAGCTGTTTTTT
15	NA	NA	TRBV7-2	TRBJ2-1	CASSLSGRSYNEQFF	TGTGCCAGCAGCTTAAGCGGACGCTCCTACAATGAGCAGTTCTTC
16	NA	NA	TRBV21-1	TRBJ2-1	CASSKVTSGVYNEQFF	TGTGCCAGCAGCAAAGTCACTAGCGGGGTCTACAATGAGCAGTTCTTC
13	NA	NA	TRBV12-3/TRBV12-4	TRBJ2-3	CASHLPGTDTQYF	TGTGCCAGCCATCTCCCGGGTACAGATACGCAGTATTTT
16	NA	NA	TRBV5-1	TRBJ1-4	CASSSGGTLGLEKLFF	TGCGCCAGCAGCTCCGGAGGGACTCTAGGCTTGGAAAAACTGTTTTTT
16	TRBD2	NA	TRBV12-3/TRBV12-4	TRBJ2-2	CASSSGLLTNTGELFF	TGTGCCAGCAGTTCGGGACTACTCACGAACACCGGGGAGCTGTTTTTT
15	TRBD2	NA	TRBV5-4	TRBJ2-1	CASQTVAGGPNEQFF	TGTGCCAGTCAGACCGTGGCGGGAGGGCCAAATGAGCAGTTCTTC
17	TRBD1	NA	TRBV7-2	TRBJ1-2	CASSLRATGRDYIGYTF	TGTGCCAGCAGCTTGAGGGCGACAGGGAGAGACTATATTGGCTACACCTTC
15	TRBD2	NA	TRBV5-1	TRBJ2-7	CASSLGSGGPDEQYF	TGCGCCAGCAGCTTGGGCTCGGGGGGGCCCGACGAGCAGTACTTC
10	NA	few	TRBV9	TRBJ2-5	CASFRETQYF	TGTGCCAGCTTTCGGGAGACCCAGTACTTC
13	NA	few	TRBV7-2	TRBJ1-1	CASSLGLPRGAFF	TGTGCCAGCAGCCTTGGACTCCCAAGAGGAGCTTTCTTT
13	NA	NA	TRBV29-1	TRBJ1-5	CSVEENSNQPQHF	TGCAGCGTTGAAGAAAATAGCAATCAGCCCCAGCATTTT
13	NA	NA	TRBV3-1	TRBJ2-3	CASSRKTIDTQYF	TGTGCCAGCAGCCGGAAAACGATAGATACGCAGTATTTT
16	TRBD2	NA	TRBV6-2/TRBV6-3	TRBJ2-1	CASSLAGGRSYNEQFF	TGTGCCAGCAGTTTAGCGGGAGGGAGATCCTACAATGAGCAGTTCTTC
18	NA	NA	TRBV7-9	TRBJ1-6	CASSLAESPSSYNSPLHF	TGTGCCAGCAGCTTAGCAGAATCCCCGAGCTCCTATAATTCACCCCTCCACTTT
15	NA	NA	TRBV7-9	TRBJ1-1	CASSSFLRWDTEAFF	TGTGCCAGCAGCTCCTTTCTGAGGTGGGACACTGAAGCTTTCTTT
18	TRBD1	NA	TRBV4-1	TRBJ2-1	CASSLRKGRDRAYNEQFF	TGCGCCAGCAGCCTTAGAAAGGGGCGGGACAGGGCTTACAATGAGCAGTTCTTC
16	NA	NA	TRBV5-5	TRBJ2-1	CASSSGARSSYNEQFF	TGTGCCAGCAGTTCAGGGGCCCGGAGCTCCTACAATGAGCAGTTCTTC
15	TRBD1	NA	TRBV5-1	TRBJ2-3	CASSPMTGGGDTQYF	TGCGCCAGCAGCCCGATGACAGGGGGCGGAGATACGCAGTATTTT
14	NA	few	TRBV9	TRBJ1-3	CASSPDGSGNTIYF	TGTGCCAGCAGCCCCGACGGCTCTGGAAACACCATATATTTT
13	NA	NA	TRBV5-6	TRBJ1-1	CASSGRRVTEAFF	TGTGCCAGCAGCGGACGGAGAGTCACTGAAGCTTTCTTT
11	NA	NA	TRBV15	TRBJ1-4	CATSASASLFF	TGTGCCACCAGCGCCAGCGCATCACTGTTTTTT
15	TRBD1	NA	TRBV7-9	TRBJ2-7	CASSLAQGQAYEQYF	TGTGCCAGCAGCTTAGCGCAGGGACAGGCCTACGAGCAGTACTTC